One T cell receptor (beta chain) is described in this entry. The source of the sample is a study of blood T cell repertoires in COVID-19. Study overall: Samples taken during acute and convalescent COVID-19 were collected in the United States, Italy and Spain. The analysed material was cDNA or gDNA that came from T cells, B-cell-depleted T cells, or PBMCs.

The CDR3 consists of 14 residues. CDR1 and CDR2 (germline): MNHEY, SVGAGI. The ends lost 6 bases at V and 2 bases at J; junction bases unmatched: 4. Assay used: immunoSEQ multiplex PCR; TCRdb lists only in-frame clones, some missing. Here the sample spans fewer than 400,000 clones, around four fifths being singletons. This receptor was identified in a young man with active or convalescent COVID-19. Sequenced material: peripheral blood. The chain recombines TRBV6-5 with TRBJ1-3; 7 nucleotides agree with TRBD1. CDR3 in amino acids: CASSRDRTGNTIYF. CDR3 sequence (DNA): TGTGCCAGCAGCCGGGACAGAACTGGAAACACCATATATTTT.